A selection of T cell receptor beta chains follows, all from one sample in a study of blood T cell repertoires in COVID-19. Data came from immunoSEQ multiplex PCR; TCRdb stores just in-frame clones and leaves some out. Among hundreds of thousands of clones, under 95% were seen once, and the ten largest hold around 2.5%. Input material: PBMCs or T cells enriched from blood (not recorded which). The receptors come from a man in his sixties who had recovered from COVID-19. Each CDR3 is given without its conserved first and last residue. Part of the rows lack a size; the others show once, few, many or a class for expanded clones.

clone size,CDR3 length,J gene,V gene,CDR3 protein
few,13,TRBJ1-2,TRBV14,ASSPITGSMYGYT
once,12,TRBJ2-2,TRBV24-1,ATTPSVGGGELF
NA,13,TRBJ2-1,TRBV7-3,ASSKRGLQYNEQF
NA,12,TRBJ2-2,TRBV7-6,ASSNYGLARELF
NA,13,TRBJ1-1,TRBV11-2,ASSLDLVRNTEAF
NA,14,TRBJ1-4,TRBV19,ASSIGGQVRGEKLF
NA,14,TRBJ1-5,TRBV10-3,AISESRGGSNQPQH
NA,13,TRBJ2-5,TRBV9,ASSAHLDSWETQY
NA,10,TRBJ2-7,TRBV28,ASNRWSYEQY
NA,11,TRBJ1-2,TRBV11-2,ASSLQLNYGYT
NA,13,TRBJ1-6,TRBV3-1/TRBV3-2,ASSLQTGVDSPLH
NA,14,TRBJ2-3,TRBV7-9,ASSSSSSGRTDTQY
NA,14,TRBJ2-3,TRBV5-1,ASSLGRGSGADTQY
NA,9,TRBJ1-1,TRBV12-3/TRBV12-4,ASTLGGEAF
few,13,TRBJ1-4,TRBV10-1,ASIVDGAPNEKLF
NA,12,TRBJ1-3,TRBV5-1,ASSPGASGNTIY
NA,14,TRBJ1-6,TRBV4-2,ASSQEGGALSSPLH
once,15,TRBJ1-4,TRBV3-1/TRBV3-2,ASSQRDRGVTNEKLF
NA,11,TRBJ2-7,TRBV19,ASSIGGYYEQY
NA,14,TRBJ2-1,TRBV6-2/TRBV6-3,ASSWSRGKGSNEQF
NA,13,TRBJ1-3,TRBV7-9,ASSLPLTVGNTIY
NA,16,TRBJ2-1,TRBV7-9,ASSSGTTKTSSYNEQF
NA,10,TRBJ1-1,TRBV29-1,SVEETGYGAF
NA,12,TRBJ1-5,TRBV19,ASSGGYGYQPQH
NA,11,TRBJ2-5,TRBV29-1,SVAGQGGETQY
NA,12,TRBJ2-7,TRBV2,ASNPRTGVGEQY
NA,12,TRBJ2-3,TRBV7-2,ASSLGASTDTQY
NA,13,TRBJ2-7,TRBV4-1,ASSQALAGVYEQY
NA,13,TRBJ2-7,TRBV19,ASSISGTGSYEQY
NA,16,TRBJ2-4,TRBV23-1,ASRGGGLAGENKNIQY
NA,13,TRBJ2-1,TRBV7-6,ASSPRTDSYNEQF
NA,13,TRBJ2-7,TRBV6-2/TRBV6-3,ASSRLGTGLYEQY
NA,11,TRBJ2-7,TRBV29-1,SVVLSIGYEQY